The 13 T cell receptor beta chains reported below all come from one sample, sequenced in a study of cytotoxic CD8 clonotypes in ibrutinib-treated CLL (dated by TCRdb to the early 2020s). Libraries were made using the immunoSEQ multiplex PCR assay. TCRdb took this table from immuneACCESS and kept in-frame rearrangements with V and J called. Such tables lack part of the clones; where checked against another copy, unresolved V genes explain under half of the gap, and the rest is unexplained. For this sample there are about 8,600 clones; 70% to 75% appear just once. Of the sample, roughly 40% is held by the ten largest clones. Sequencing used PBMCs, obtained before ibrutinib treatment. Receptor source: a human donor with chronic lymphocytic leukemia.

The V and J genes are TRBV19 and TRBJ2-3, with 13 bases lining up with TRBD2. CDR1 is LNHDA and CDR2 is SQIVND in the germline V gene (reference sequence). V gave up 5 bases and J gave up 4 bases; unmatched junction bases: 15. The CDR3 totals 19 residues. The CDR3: CASSPPPGRLAGGPDTQYF. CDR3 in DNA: TGTGCCAGTAGTCCACCCCCAGGGCGACTAGCGGGAGGACCAGATACGCAGTATTTT.

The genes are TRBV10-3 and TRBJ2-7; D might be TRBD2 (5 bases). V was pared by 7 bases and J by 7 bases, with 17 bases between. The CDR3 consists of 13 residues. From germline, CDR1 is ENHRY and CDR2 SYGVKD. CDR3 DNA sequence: TGTGCCATCAAAGACCCGGCCGGGAATGAGCAGTACTTC. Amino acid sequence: CAIKDPAGNEQYF.

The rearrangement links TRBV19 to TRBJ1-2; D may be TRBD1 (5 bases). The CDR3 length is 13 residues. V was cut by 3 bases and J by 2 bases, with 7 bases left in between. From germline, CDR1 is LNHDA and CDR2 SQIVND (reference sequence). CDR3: CASSIEGNYGYTF. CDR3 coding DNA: TGTGCCAGTAGTATCGAGGGGAACTATGGCTACACCTTC.

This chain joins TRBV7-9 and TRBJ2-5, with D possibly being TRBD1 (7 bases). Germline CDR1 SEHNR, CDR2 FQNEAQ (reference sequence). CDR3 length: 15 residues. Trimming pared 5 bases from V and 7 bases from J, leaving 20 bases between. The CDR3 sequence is CASSPQGGGGTTQYF. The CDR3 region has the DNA TGTGCCAGCAGCCCCCAAGGTGGAGGGGGCACGACCCAGTACTTC.

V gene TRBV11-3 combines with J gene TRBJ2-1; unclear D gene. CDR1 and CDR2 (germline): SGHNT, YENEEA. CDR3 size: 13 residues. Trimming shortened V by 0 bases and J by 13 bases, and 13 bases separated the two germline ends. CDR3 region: CASSLDGRPPQFF. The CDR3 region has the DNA TGTGCCAGCAGCTTAGATGGAAGACCCCCACAGTTCTTC.

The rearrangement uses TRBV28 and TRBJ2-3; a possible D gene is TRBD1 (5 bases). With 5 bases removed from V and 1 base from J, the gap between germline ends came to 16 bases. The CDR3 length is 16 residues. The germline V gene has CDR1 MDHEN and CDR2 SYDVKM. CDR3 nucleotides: TGTGCCAGCAGTCCCCCCACAGGAGCCGGCACAGATACGCAGTATTTT. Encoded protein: CASSPPTGAGTDTQYF.

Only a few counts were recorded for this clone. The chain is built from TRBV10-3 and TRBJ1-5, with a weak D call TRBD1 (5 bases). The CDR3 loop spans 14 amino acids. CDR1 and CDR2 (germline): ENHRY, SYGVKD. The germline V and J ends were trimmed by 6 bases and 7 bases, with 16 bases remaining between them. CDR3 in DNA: TGTGCCATCAGCCGACAAGGGGAAAACCAGCCCCAGCATTTT. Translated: CAISRQGENQPQHF.

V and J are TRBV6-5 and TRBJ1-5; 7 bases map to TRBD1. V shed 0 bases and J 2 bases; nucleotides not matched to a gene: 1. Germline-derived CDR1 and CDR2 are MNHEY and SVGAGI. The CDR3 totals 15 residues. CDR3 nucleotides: TGTGCCAGCAGTTACTCCGGGACAGGCAATCAGCCCCAGCATTTT. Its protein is CASSYSGTGNQPQHF.

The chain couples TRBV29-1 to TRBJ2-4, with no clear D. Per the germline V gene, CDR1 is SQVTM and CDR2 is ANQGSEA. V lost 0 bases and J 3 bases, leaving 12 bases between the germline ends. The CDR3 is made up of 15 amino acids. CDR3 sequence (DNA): TGCAGCGTTGAAGATTCAGCCTTGGGCAAAAACATTCAGTACTTC. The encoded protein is CSVEDSALGKNIQYF.

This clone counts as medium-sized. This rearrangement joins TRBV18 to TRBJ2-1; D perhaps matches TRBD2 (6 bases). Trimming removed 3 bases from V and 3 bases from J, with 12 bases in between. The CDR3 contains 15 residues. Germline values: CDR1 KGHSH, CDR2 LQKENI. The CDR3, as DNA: TGTGCCAGCTCACCCGAGCGGGCTGGCTACAATGAGCAGTTCTTC. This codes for CASSPERAGYNEQFF. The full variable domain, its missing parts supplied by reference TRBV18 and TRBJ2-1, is NAGVMQNPRHLVRRRGQEARLRCSPMKGHSHVYWYRQLPEEGLKFMVYLQKENIIDESGMPKERFSAEFPKEGPSILRIQQVVRGDSAAYFCASSPERAGYNEQFFGPGTRLTVL.

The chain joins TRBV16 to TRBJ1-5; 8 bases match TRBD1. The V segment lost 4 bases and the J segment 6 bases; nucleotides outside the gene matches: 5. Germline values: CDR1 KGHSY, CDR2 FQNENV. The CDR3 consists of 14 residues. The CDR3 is CASSPDRGIQPQHF. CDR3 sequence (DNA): TGTGCCAGCAGCCCTGACAGGGGAATTCAGCCCCAGCATTTT.

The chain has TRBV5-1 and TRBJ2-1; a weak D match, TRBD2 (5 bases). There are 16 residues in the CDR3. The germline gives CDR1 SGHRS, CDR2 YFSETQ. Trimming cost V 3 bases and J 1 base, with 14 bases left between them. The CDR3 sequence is CASSSQEGASYNEQFF. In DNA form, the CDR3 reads TGCGCCAGCAGCTCTCAAGAGGGAGCGTCCTACAATGAGCAGTTCTTC.

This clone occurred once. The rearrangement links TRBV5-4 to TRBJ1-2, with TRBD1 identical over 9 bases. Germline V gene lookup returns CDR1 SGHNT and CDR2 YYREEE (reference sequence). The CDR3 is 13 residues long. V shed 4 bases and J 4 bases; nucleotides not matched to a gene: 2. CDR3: CASSPTGGYGYTF. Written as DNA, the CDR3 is TGTGCCAGCAGCCCGACAGGGGGCTATGGCTACACCTTC.